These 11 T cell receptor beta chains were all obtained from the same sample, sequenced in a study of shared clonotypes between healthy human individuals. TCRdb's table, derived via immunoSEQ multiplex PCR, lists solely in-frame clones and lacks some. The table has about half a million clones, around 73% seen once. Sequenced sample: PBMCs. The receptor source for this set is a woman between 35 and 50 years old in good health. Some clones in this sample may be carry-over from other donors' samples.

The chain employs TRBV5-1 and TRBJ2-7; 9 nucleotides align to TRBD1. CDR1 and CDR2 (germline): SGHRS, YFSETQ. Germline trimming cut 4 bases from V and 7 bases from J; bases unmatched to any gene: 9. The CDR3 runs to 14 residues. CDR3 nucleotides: TGCGCCAGCAGCCGGGACAGGGTGGGTCAGGAGCAGTACTTC. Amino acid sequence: CASSRDRVGQEQYF.

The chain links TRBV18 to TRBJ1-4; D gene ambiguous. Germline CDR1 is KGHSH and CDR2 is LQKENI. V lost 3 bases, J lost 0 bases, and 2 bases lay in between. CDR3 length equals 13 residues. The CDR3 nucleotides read TGTGCCAGCTCACCGGCAACTAATGAAAAACTGTTTTTT. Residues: CASSPATNEKLFF.

The CDR3 sequence: CASSFKVAGLLEQYF. The CDR3 nucleotides are TGTGCCAGCAGTTTTAAAGTAGCGGGCCTCTTAGAGCAGTACTTC. The chain combines TRBV27 with TRBJ2-5; 7 bases are shared with TRBD2. With V trimmed by 3 bases and J by 11 bases, 15 bases remained unmatched. CDR1 MNHEY and CDR2 SMNVEV come from the germline V gene (reference sequence). This CDR3 is built from 15 residues.

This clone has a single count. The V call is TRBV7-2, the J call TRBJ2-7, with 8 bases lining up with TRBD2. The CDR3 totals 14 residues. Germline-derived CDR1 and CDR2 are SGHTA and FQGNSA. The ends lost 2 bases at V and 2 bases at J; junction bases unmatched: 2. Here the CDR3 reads CASSLIGGAYEQYF. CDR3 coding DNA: TGTGCCAGCAGCTTAATCGGGGGGGCCTACGAGCAGTACTTC.

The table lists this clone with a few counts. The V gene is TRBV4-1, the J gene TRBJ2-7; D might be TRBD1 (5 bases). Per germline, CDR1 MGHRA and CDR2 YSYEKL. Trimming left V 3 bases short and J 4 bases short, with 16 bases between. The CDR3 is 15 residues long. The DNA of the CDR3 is TGCGCCAGCAGCCAGGACCAACAAGGGGAATACGAGCAGTACTTC. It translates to CASSQDQQGEYEQYF.

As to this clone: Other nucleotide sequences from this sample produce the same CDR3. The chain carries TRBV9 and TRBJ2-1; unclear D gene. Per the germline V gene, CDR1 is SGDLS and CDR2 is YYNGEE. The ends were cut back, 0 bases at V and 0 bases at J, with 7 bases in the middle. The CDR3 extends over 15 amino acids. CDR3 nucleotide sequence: TGTGCCAGCAGCGTAGGGACGAGCTCCTACAATGAGCAGTTCTTC. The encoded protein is CASSVGTSSYNEQFF.

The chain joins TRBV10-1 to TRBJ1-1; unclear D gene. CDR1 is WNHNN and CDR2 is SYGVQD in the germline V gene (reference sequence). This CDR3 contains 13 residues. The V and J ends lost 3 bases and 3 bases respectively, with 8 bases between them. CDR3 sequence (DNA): TGCGCCAGCAGTGATGCGGGTGACACTGAAGCTTTCTTT. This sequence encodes CASSDAGDTEAFF.

The CDR3 is CASSFSRESYEQYF. CDR3 bases: TGTGCCAGCAGTTTCTCACGGGAGTCCTACGAGCAGTACTTC. The chain uses TRBV27 and TRBJ2-7, with D possibly being TRBD2 (6 bases). Germline V gives CDR1 MNHEY, CDR2 SMNVEV (reference sequence). The CDR3 has 14 residues. V was shortened by 3 bases and J by 1 base, with 10 bases between the two germline ends.

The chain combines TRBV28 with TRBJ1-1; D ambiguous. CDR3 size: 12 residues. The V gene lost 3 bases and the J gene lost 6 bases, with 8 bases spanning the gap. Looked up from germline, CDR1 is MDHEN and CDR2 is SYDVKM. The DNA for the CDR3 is TGTGCCAGCAGTTTGCAGTGGGCTGAAGCTTTCTTT. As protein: CASSLQWAEAFF.

Here the CDR3 reads CASSPRSIQIRGYTF. The CDR3, as DNA: TGTGCCAGCAGCCCCCGGAGTATACAGATCCGAGGCTACACCTTC. V usage is TRBV11-2 and J usage is TRBJ1-2; no reliable D call. Trimming took 5 bases from V and 8 from J, leaving 21 bases between them. The germline V gene has CDR1 SGHAT and CDR2 FQNNGV. This CDR3 is built from 15 residues.

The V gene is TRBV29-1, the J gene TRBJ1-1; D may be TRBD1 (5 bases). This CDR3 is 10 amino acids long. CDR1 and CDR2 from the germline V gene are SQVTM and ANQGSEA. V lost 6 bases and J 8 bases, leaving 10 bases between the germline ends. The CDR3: CSVGRDEAFF. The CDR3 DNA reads TGCAGCGTAGGGAGGGACGAAGCTTTCTTT.